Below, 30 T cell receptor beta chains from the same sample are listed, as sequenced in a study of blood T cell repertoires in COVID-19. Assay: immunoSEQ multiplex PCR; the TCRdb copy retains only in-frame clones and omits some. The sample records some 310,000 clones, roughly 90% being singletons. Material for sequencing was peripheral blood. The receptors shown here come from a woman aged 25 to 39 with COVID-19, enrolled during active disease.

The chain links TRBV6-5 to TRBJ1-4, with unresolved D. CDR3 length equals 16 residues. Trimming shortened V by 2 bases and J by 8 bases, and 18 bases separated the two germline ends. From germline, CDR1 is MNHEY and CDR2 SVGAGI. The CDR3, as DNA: TGTGCCAGCAGTTACGGGCAGAGGGCCCAGAGGGAAAAACTGTTTTTT. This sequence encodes CASSYGQRAQREKLFF.

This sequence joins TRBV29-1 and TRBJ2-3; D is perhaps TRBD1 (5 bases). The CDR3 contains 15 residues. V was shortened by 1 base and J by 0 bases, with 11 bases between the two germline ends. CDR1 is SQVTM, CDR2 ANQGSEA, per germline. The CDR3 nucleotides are TGCAGCGTTGAAGGGGGCGGACGTAGCACAGATACGCAGTATTTT. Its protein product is CSVEGGGRSTDTQYF.

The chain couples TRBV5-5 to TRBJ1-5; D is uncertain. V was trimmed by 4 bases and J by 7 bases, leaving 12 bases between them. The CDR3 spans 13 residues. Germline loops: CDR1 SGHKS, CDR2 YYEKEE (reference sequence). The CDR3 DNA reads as TGTGCCAGCAGCCCCGCGGCTCAACAGCCCCAGCATTTT. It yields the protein CASSPAAQQPQHF.

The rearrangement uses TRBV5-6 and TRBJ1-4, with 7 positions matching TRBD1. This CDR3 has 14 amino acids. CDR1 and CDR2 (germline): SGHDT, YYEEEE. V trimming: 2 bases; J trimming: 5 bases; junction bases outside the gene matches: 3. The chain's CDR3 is CASSLQGINEKLFF. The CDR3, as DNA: TGTGCCAGCAGCTTACAGGGGATAAATGAAAAACTGTTTTTT.

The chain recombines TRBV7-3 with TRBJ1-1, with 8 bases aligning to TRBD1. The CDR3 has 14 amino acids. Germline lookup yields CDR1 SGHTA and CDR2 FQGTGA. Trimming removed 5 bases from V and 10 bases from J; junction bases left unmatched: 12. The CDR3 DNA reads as TGTGCCAGCAGCCTTAACGAAGGGACAGGAGGAGCTTTCTTT. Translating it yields CASSLNEGTGGAFF.

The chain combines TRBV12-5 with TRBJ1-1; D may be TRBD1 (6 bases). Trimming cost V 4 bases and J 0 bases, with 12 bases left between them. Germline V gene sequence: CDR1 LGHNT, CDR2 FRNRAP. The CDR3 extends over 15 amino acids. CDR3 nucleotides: TGTGCTAGTGGTTCACAGGGACACTTGAACACTGAAGCTTTCTTT. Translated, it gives CASGSQGHLNTEAFF.

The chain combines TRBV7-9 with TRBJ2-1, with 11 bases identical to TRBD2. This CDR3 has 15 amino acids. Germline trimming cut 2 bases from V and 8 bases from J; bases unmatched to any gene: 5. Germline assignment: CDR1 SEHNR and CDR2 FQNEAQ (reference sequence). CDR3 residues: CASSLSGTSGHEQFF. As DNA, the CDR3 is TGTGCCAGCAGCTTATCCGGGACTAGCGGCCATGAGCAGTTCTTC.

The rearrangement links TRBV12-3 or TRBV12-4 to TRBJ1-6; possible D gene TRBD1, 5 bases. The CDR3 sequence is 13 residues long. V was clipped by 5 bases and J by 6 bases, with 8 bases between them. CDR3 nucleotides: TGTGCCAGCAGTCGACAGCCTAATTCACCCCTCCACTTT. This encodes CASSRQPNSPLHF.

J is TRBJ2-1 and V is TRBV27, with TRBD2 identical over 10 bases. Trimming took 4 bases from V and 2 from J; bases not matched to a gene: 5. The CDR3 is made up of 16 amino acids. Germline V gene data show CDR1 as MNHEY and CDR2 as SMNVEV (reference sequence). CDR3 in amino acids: CASSSPLAGAYNEQFF. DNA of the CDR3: TGTGCCAGCAGTTCCCCCCTAGCGGGAGCCTACAATGAGCAGTTCTTC.

This CDR3 reads CASRGGRDTGELFF. Here the CDR3 DNA reads TGTGCCAGTAGGGGTGGGAGGGACACCGGGGAGCTGTTTTTT. The J gene is TRBJ2-2, the V gene TRBV19; 7 bases map to TRBD2. The CDR3 sequence is 14 residues long. The germline V gene encodes CDR1 LNHDA and CDR2 SQIVND (reference sequence). The trim removed 6 bases at V and 3 bases at J, leaving 4 bases unmatched.

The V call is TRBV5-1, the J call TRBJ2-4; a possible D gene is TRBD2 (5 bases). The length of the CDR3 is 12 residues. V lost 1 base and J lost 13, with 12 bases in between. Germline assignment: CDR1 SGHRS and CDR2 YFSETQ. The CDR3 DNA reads TGCGCCAGCAGCTTGAGAGGGCGAGAGCAGTACTTC. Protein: CASSLRGREQYF. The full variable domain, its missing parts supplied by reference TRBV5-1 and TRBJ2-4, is KAGVTQTPRYLIKTRGQQVTLSCSPISGHRSVSWYQQTPGQGLQFLFEYFSETQRNKGNFPGRFSGRQFSNSRSEMNVSTLELGDSALYLCASSLRGREQYFGAGTRLSVL.

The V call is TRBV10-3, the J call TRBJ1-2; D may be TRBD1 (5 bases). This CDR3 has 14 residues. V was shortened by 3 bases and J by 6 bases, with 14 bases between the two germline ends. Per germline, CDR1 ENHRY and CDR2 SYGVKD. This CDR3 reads CAISEGRGRDGYTF. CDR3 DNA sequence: TGTGCCATCAGTGAAGGGCGGGGCCGGGATGGCTACACCTTC.

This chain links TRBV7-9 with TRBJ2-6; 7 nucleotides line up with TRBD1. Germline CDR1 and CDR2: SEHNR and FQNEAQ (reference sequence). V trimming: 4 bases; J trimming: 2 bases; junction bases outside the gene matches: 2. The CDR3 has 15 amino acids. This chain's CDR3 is CASSSDRAGANVLTF. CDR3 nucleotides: TGTGCCAGCAGCTCCGACAGGGCTGGGGCCAACGTCCTGACTTTC.

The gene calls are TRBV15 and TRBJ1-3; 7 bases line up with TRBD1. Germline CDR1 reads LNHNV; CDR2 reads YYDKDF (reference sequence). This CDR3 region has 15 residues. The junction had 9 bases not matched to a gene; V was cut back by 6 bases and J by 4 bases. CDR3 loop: CATRPDRAKGNTIYF. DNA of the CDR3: TGTGCCACCAGGCCCGACAGGGCAAAAGGAAACACCATATATTTT.

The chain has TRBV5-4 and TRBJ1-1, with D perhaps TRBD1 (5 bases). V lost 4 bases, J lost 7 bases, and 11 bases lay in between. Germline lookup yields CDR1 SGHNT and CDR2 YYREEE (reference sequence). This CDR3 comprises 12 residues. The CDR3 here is CASSPRDSEAFF. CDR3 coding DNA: TGTGCCAGCAGCCCCCGCGACAGTGAAGCTTTCTTT.

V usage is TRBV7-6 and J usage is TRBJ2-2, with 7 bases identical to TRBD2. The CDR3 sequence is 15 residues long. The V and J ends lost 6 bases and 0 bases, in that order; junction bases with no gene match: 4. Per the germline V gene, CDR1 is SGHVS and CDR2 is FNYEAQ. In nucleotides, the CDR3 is TGTGCCAGCAGTTCTAGCGGTTCGAACACCGGGGAGCTGTTTTTT. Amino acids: CASSSSGSNTGELFF.

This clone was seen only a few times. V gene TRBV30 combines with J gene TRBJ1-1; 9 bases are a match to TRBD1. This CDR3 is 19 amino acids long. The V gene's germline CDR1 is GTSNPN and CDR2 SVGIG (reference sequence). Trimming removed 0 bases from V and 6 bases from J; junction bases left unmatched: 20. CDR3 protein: CAWSVLGPIMTGGFAEAFF. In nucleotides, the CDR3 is TGTGCCTGGAGTGTTCTGGGCCCGATAATGACAGGGGGGTTCGCTGAAGCTTTCTTT.

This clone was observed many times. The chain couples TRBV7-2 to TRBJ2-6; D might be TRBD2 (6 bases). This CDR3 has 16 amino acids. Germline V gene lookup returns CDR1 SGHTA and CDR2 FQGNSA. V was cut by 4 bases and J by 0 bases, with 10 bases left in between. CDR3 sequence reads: CASSSGRFSGANVLTF. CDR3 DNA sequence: TGTGCCAGCAGCTCAGGGAGGTTCTCTGGGGCCAACGTCCTGACTTTC.

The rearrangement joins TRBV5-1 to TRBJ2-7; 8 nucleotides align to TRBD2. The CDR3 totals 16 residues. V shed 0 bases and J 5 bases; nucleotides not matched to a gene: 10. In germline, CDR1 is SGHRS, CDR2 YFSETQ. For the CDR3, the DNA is TGCGCCAGCAGCTTGGAGCTAAGAGCGGGAGTGGACGAGCAGTACTTC. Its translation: CASSLELRAGVDEQYF.

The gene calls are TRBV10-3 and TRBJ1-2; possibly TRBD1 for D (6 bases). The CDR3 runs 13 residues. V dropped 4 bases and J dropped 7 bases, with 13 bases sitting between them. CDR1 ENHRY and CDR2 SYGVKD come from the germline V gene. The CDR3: CAISGSGAGGYTF. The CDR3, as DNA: TGTGCCATCAGTGGCTCAGGGGCGGGTGGCTACACCTTC.

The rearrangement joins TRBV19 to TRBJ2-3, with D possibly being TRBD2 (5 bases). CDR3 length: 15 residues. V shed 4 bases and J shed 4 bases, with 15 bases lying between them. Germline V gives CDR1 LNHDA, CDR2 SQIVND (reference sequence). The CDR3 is CASSNGVAGADTQYF. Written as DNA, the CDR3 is TGTGCCAGTAGTAACGGCGTCGCGGGCGCAGATACGCAGTATTTT.

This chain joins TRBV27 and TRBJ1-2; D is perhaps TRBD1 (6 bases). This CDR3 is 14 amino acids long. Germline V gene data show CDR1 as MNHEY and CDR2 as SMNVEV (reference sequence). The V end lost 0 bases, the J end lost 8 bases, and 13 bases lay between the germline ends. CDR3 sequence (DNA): TGTGCCAGCAGTTTATCGGCAGGGGTTGGCGGCTACACCTTC. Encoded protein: CASSLSAGVGGYTF.

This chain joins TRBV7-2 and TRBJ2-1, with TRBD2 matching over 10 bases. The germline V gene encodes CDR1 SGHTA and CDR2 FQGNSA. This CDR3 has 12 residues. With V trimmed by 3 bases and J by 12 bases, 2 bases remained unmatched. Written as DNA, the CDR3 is TGTGCCAGCAGCTTCGCTAGCGGGAGGCAGTTCTTC. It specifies CASSFASGRQFF.

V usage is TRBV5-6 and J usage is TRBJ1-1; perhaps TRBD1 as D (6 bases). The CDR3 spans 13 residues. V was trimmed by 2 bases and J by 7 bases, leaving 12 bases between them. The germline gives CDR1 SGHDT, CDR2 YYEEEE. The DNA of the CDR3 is TGTGCCAGCAGCTTCCAAGGGGGGGATGAAGCTTTCTTT. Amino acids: CASSFQGGDEAFF. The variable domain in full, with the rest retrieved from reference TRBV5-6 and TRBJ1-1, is DAGVTQSPTHLIKTRGQQVTLRCSPKSGHDTVSWYQQALGQGPQFIFQYYEEEERQRGNFPDRFSGHQFPNYSSELNVNALLLGDSALYLCASSFQGGDEAFFGQGTRLTVV.

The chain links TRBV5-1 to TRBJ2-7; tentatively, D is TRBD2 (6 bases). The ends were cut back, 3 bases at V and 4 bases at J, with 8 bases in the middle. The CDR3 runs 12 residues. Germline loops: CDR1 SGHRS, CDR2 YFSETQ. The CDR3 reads CASSYGTYEQYF. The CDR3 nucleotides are TGCGCCAGCAGCTACGGGACTTACGAGCAGTACTTC.

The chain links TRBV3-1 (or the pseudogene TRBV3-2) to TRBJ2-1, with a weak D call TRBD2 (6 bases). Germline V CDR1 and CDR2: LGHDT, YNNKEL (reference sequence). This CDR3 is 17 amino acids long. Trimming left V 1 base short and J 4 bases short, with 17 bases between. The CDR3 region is CASSQVSGDGGYNEQFF. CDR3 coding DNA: TGTGCCAGCAGCCAAGTTTCGGGAGATGGGGGTTACAATGAGCAGTTCTTC.

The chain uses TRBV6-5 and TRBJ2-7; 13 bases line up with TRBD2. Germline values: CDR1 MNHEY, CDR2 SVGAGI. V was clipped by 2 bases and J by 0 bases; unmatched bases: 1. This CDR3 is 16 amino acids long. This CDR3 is CASSYTSGRASYEQYF. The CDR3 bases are TGTGCCAGCAGTTACACTAGCGGGAGGGCCTCCTACGAGCAGTACTTC.

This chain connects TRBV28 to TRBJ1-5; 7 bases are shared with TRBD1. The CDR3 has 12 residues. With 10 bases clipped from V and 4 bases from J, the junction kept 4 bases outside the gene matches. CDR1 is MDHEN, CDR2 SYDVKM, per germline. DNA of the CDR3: TGTGCCACTCGGACAGGTAATCAGCCCCAGCATTTT. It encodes CATRTGNQPQHF.

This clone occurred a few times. The CDR3 loop is CASSPAVSSNYGYTF. In nucleotides, the CDR3 is TGTGCCAGCAGCCCCGCGGTATCTTCTAACTATGGCTACACCTTC. The chain couples TRBV4-2 to TRBJ1-2; D ambiguous. Per the germline V gene, CDR1 is LGHNA and CDR2 is YNFKEQ. The CDR3 runs to 15 residues. Trimming took 4 bases from V and 0 from J, leaving 12 bases between them.

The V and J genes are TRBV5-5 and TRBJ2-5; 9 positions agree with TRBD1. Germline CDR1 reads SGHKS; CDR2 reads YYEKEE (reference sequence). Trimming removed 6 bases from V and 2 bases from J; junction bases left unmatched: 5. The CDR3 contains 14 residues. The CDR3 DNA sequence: TGTGCCAGCATCCCGACAGGGGGACAAGAGACCCAGTACTTC. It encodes CASIPTGGQETQYF. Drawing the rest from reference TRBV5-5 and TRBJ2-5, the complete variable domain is DAGVTQSPTHLIKTRGQQVTLRCSPISGHKSVSWYQQVLGQGPQFIFQYYEKEERGRGNFPDRFSARQFPNYSSELNVNALLLGDSALYLCASIPTGGQETQYFGPGTRLLVL.